This T cell receptor beta chain was identified in a study of metastatic and nonmetastatic thyroid tumors. Study-wide context: Repertoires of blood and of tissue (tumor or nodule) from malignant and benign thyroid patients were compared. Study-wide findings and caveats: According to reports, the diversity of TCR beta was significantly higher in malignant thyroid tumors than in benign nodules, and this held in both blood and tumor samples.

This clone has a count of ten or more. Its specificity is unknown. Until they underwent thyroid surgery, no patient had received any treatment. In the authors' methods: The distant-metastasis classifier for papillary thyroid cancer was built from CDR3 differences across clinicopathological groups. TCRdb re-called clones from the PCR reads using MiXCR. The authors' filters were not applied to this entry. The sample contains nearly 25,000 clones, roughly 12% of which appear only once. The ends were cut back, 2 bases at V and 8 bases at J, with 17 bases in the middle. This CDR3 comprises 15 residues. Germline values: CDR1 KGHSH, CDR2 LQKENI.

Sequenced input: blood. The TCR originated in a female donor with papillary thyroid cancer or a benign thyroid nodule (not recorded which). Some clones in this sample may be carry-over from other donors' samples. V is TRBV18 and J is TRBJ2-3, with D hard to call. The CDR3 spells CASSPFGVHGSTQYF. CDR3 in DNA: TGTGCCAGCTCACCATTTGGGGTACACGGCAGTACGCAGTATTTT.